The 18 T cell receptor beta chains below come from one sample, sequenced in a study of T cells in narcolepsy. The method was immunoSEQ multiplex PCR; TCRdb's version includes in-frame clones alone and lacks a portion of them. The sample lists about 27,000 clones, around three quarters occurring once. The material sequenced was CD45RA- memory CD4+ T cells from PBMCs. Receptor source: a human donor with narcolepsy.

The rearrangement links TRBV6-5 to TRBJ2-7; 10 bases map to TRBD2. CDR1 is MNHEY, CDR2 SVGAGI, per germline. V was clipped by 2 bases and J by 5 bases; unmatched bases: 9. CDR3 size: 16 residues. The CDR3 protein is CASSYRKSGGANEQYF. Here the CDR3 DNA reads TGTGCCAGCAGTTACCGTAAGAGCGGGGGGGCCAACGAGCAGTACTTC.

The genes are TRBV30 and TRBJ1-1, with D uncertain. CDR1 is GTSNPN, CDR2 SVGIG, per germline (reference sequence). Trimming pared 3 bases from V and 6 bases from J, leaving 17 bases between. The CDR3 is 14 amino acids. The CDR3 loop is CAWRPGATEAEAFF. CDR3 DNA: TGTGCCTGGAGACCGGGCGCGACGGAGGCTGAAGCTTTCTTT.

The rearrangement uses TRBV6-5 and TRBJ2-7; 8 bases agree with TRBD1. The germline V gene encodes CDR1 MNHEY and CDR2 SVGAGI. CDR3 length: 15 residues. Trimming cost V 0 bases and J 6 bases; bases outside gene matches: 7. CDR3 region: CASSYSGTGLLEQYF. As DNA, the CDR3 is TGTGCCAGCAGTTACTCCGGGACAGGACTACTCGAGCAGTACTTC.

This clone was detected a few times. The chain combines TRBV27 with TRBJ1-2; 9 bases align to TRBD1. Germline V lookup: CDR1 MNHEY, CDR2 SMNVEV (reference sequence). Trimming at V came to 1 base and at J to 7 bases, leaving 7 bases not matched to a gene. The CDR3 is 15 residues long. CDR3: CASSLLGQGSSGYTF. The CDR3 DNA follows: TGTGCCAGCAGTTTATTGGGACAGGGCTCCTCTGGCTACACCTTC.

The chain has TRBV5-4 and TRBJ1-4; D not certain. Germline CDR1 SGHNT, CDR2 YYREEE (reference sequence). V dropped 0 bases and J dropped 4 bases, with 4 bases sitting between them. The CDR3 length is 13 residues. The CDR3, as DNA: TGTGCCAGCAGCTTGGCGCTTAATGAAAAACTGTTTTTT. Encoded protein: CASSLALNEKLFF.

The chain recombines TRBV14 with TRBJ1-2; no reliable D call. Germline CDR1 SGHDN, CDR2 FVKESK. The CDR3 spans 12 residues. Trimming removed 0 bases from V and 2 bases from J, with 1 base in between. CDR3 DNA: TGTGCCAGCAGCCAAGACAACTATGGCTACACCTTC. This encodes CASSQDNYGYTF.

This rearrangement joins TRBV5-5 to TRBJ2-7; maybe TRBD1 (7 bases). CDR3 length equals 15 residues. Trimming removed 1 base at V and 6 bases at J, with 17 bases between. CDR1 is SGHKS, CDR2 YYEKEE, per germline (reference sequence). CDR3 nucleotide sequence: TGTGCCAGCAGCTTGCGCCAGGGGGGTCCCTCCGAGCAGTACTTC. This encodes CASSLRQGGPSEQYF.

V and J are TRBV7-9 and TRBJ2-3; 9 bases are a match to TRBD2. The germline V gene encodes CDR1 SEHNR and CDR2 FQNEAQ (reference sequence). The V segment lost 5 bases and the J segment 2 bases; nucleotides outside the gene matches: 5. The CDR3 totals 15 residues. The CDR3 DNA is TGTGCCAGCAGCAGACGCGGGGGGGCCACAGATACGCAGTATTTT. This translates into CASSRRGGATDTQYF.

The chain carries TRBV7-8 and TRBJ2-7; the match to TRBD2 covers 10 bases. From germline, CDR1 is SGHVS and CDR2 FQNEAQ. V shed 5 bases, J shed 9 bases, and the junction held 16 bases outside the gene matches. The CDR3 is 16 amino acids. CDR3: CASSPHERGGATRQYF. DNA for the CDR3: TGTGCCAGCAGCCCCCATGAGCGGGGGGGCGCCACGAGGCAGTACTTC.

The chain joins TRBV5-4 to TRBJ2-3; TRBD1 is a possible D gene (5 bases). Germline loops: CDR1 SGHNT, CDR2 YYREEE (reference sequence). Trimming cost V 0 bases and J 0 bases, with 8 bases left between them. The CDR3 spans 15 residues. The CDR3 reads CASSLGRQSTDTQYF. As DNA, the CDR3 is TGTGCCAGCAGCTTGGGTCGACAGAGCACAGATACGCAGTATTTT.

This clone was seen a handful of times. V usage is TRBV9 and J usage is TRBJ1-3, with TRBD1 identical over 7 bases. Germline CDR1 is SGDLS and CDR2 is YYNGEE. The trim removed 2 bases at V and 4 bases at J, leaving 0 bases unmatched. This CDR3 has 13 amino acids. The CDR3 region is CASSVGQGNTIYF. The DNA for the CDR3 is TGTGCCAGCAGCGTGGGACAGGGAAACACCATATATTTT.

This chain connects TRBV7-2 to TRBJ2-1; TRBD1 agrees at 7 bases. V lost 0 bases, J lost 1 base, and 3 bases stayed unmatched. The CDR3 sequence is 16 residues long. CDR1 is SGHTA, CDR2 FQGNSA, per germline. The CDR3 DNA is TGTGCCAGCAGCTTAGCGTGGACAGGTTCCTACAATGAGCAGTTCTTC. It codes for CASSLAWTGSYNEQFF.

The rearrangement links TRBV15 to TRBJ2-3; TRBD2 aligns across 11 bases. Germline-derived CDR1 and CDR2 are LNHNV and YYDKDF (reference sequence). The CDR3 runs to 18 residues. V dropped 0 bases and J dropped 2; count of bases not matched to a gene: 7. This chain's CDR3 is CATSRDLVSGGDTDTQYF. The DNA for the CDR3 is TGTGCCACCAGCAGAGATTTGGTTAGCGGGGGGGACACAGATACGCAGTATTTT.

This clone has a single count. The gene calls are TRBV19 and TRBJ1-5; a possible D gene is TRBD1 (5 bases). CDR3 length: 15 residues. The V end lost 3 bases, the J end lost 2 bases, and 11 bases lay between the germline ends. CDR1 is LNHDA and CDR2 is SQIVND in the germline V gene (reference sequence). Here the CDR3 DNA reads TGTGCCAGTAGTATCGGGGGGGTGGGCAATCAGCCCCAGCATTTT. Translating gives CASSIGGVGNQPQHF.

This chain joins TRBV10-3 and TRBJ2-1, with TRBD2 matching over 9 bases. Germline V gene data show CDR1 as ENHRY and CDR2 as SYGVKD. CDR3 size: 15 residues. The trim removed 7 bases at V and 5 bases at J, leaving 9 bases unmatched. The CDR3 nucleotides read TGTGCCATCACCCAAAGCGGGGGGCTAAACAATGAGCAGTTCTTC. It codes for CAITQSGGLNNEQFF.

The chain couples TRBV9 to TRBJ1-3, with D unclear. V was trimmed by 0 bases and J by 1 base, leaving 5 bases between them. Looked up from germline, CDR1 is SGDLS and CDR2 is YYNGEE. CDR3 length: 14 residues. The CDR3 coding sequence is TGTGCCAGCAGCGTAGAGTCTTCTGGAAACACCATATATTTT. Its protein is CASSVESSGNTIYF.

The chain uses TRBV7-7 and TRBJ2-1, with 7 bases aligning to TRBD2. The CDR3 covers 14 residues. Germline CDR1 reads SSHAT; CDR2 reads FNYEAQ (reference sequence). Losses at the gene ends were 1 base for V and 8 bases for J; bases not matched to a gene: 5. The CDR3 sequence is CASSLVGGADEQFF. CDR3 DNA sequence: TGTGCCAGCAGCTTAGTGGGAGGGGCCGATGAGCAGTTCTTC. The variable domain in full, completed from reference TRBV7-7 and TRBJ2-1, reads GAGVSQSPRYKVTKRGQDVTLRCDPISSHATLYWYQQALGQGPEFLTYFNYEAQPDKSGLPSDRFSAERPEGSISTLTIQRTEQRDSAMYRCASSLVGGADEQFFGPGTRLTVL.

V and J are TRBV6-6 and TRBJ2-7, with D possibly being TRBD2 (5 bases). The length of the CDR3 is 12 residues. Trimming took 5 bases from V and 6 from J, leaving 11 bases between them. Germline V gene data show CDR1 as MNHNY and CDR2 as SVGAGI (reference sequence). The CDR3 region has the DNA TGTGCCAGCAGTACTCGGCGGGCCGAGCAGTACTTC. It encodes CASSTRRAEQYF.